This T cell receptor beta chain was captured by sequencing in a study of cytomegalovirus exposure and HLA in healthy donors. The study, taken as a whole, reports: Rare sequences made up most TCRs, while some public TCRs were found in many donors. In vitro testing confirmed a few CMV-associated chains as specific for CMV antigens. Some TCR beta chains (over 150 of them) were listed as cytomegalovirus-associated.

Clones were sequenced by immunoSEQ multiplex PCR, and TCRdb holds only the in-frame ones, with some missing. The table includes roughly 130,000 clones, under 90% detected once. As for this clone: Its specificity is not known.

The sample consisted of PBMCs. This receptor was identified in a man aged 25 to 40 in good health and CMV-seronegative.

CDR3 sequence (DNA): TGCGCCAGCAGCTTGGGAGGGACAGAAAACTATGGCTACACCTTC. Protein product: CASSLGGTENYGYTF. The chain employs TRBV5-1 and TRBJ1-2; 7 positions agree with TRBD1. Trimming at V came to 0 bases and at J to 2 bases, leaving 4 bases not matched to a gene. Germline CDR1 is SGHRS and CDR2 is YFSETQ. CDR3 length equals 15 residues.